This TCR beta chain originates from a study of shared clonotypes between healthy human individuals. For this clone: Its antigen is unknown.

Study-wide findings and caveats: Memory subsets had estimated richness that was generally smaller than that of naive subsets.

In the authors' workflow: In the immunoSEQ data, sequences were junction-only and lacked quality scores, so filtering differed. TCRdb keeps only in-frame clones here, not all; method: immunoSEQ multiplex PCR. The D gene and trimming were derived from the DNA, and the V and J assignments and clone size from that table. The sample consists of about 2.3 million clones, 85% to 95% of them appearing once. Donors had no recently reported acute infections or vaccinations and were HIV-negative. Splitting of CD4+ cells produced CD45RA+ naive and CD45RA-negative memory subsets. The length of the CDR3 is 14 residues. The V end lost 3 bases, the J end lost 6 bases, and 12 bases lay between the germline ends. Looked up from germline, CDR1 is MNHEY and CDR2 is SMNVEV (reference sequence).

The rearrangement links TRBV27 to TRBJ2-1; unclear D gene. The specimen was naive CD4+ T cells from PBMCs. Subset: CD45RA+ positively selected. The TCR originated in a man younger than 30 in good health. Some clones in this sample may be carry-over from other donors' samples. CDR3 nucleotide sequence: TGTGCCAGCAGTTTTGGTAGGCCGCGCAATGAGCAGTTCTTC. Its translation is CASSFGRPRNEQFF.